This T cell receptor beta chain was documented in a study of blood T cell repertoires in COVID-19 (dated by TCRdb to about 2020). Study-level background: Collaborator samples came from the United States, Italy and Spain and covered acute and convalescent phases of COVID-19. The material from the prospective study consisted of cDNA or gDNA derived from T cells, B-cell-depleted T cells, or PBMCs. Deeply sampled blood TCRbeta repertoires from subjects exposed to, actively infected with, or recovered from COVID-19 were included in the dataset. The repertoires were released in a freely available public database meant as a resource for research on the immune response to SARS-CoV-2. The samples were drawn from two sources: the first 160 participants of the ongoing ImmuneRACE study, and fewer than 1,500 subjects contributed by 6 global collaborators. A de-identified subject ID, COVID-19 status, age in years and sex were almost always included in the sample metadata. Where available, HLA class I and class II types were taken from metadata supplied by the sample provider and were not determined by assay-based typing.

The immunoSEQ Assay, a bias-controlled multiplex PCR, was used to amplify TCRbeta CDR3 regions from genomic DNA. As for how the authors treated the data: Nucleated cell counts per sample were estimated from amplification of reference gene primers within the assay. Sequence reads were collapsed and filtered to measure the absolute abundance of every unique TCRbeta CDR3 rearrangement. For each sample, productive Simpson clonality was calculated by taking the square root of Simpson's diversity index across productive rearrangements. The table comes from immuneACCESS by way of TCRdb, which keeps in-frame sequences with V and J called. Part of the clones is missing from these tables; in studies checked, under half for an unresolved V gene and the rest for unknown reasons. V and J calls and clone size are copied from that table; D and trimming were computed from the DNA. The sample records 250,000 to 300,000 clones, about nine tenths of which are singletons. Roughly a sixth of the sample belongs to the ten largest clones.

Participants in the prospective study were enrolled through a virtual design, were aged roughly 18 to 90 years, and lived in 24 United States geographic areas. In the prospective study, participants were assigned to cohorts based on the clinical history participants reported in a screening survey and a study questionnaire. ImmuneRACE Cohort 3 recovered participants were defined by two consecutive negative NP/OP PCR tests, healthcare professional clearance, or symptom resolution. In the prospective study, whole blood, serum and a nasopharyngeal or oropharyngeal swab were collected from each participant by mobile phlebotomists. Participants in the prospective study had the option to provide additional blood draws and questionnaires over an approximately 2-month period. Blood samples from the prospective study were shipped frozen or at room temperature prior to DNA extraction. On the study overall, not on this receptor specifically: Clinical and demographic metadata were provided uncurated, with the amount varying by source and participant.

From a lookup of the germline V gene (reference sequence), CDR1 and CDR2 are LGHDT and YNNKEL. Counted from cysteine to phenylalanine, this CDR3 has 13 amino acids. Kept here is only the CDR3 DNA, which spans 39 bases and is read in frame from base 1. V and J are truncated by 8 bases and 0 bases respectively, leaving an intervening sequence of 9 bases. About this clone: What this receptor recognizes is not known. Base-call qualities are not available, and no considerably larger clone is one nucleotide away.

The sequence derives from a young man who had recovered from COVID-19. The rearrangement joined TRBV3-1 (or the pseudogene TRBV3-2) to TRBJ2-3; a confident D gene designation cannot be given. The specimen sequenced was PBMCs or T cells enriched from blood (not recorded which). The DNA sequence reads TGTGCCAGCCGGAGTTTTAGCACAGATACGCAGTATTTT. It encodes CASRSFSTDTQYF.